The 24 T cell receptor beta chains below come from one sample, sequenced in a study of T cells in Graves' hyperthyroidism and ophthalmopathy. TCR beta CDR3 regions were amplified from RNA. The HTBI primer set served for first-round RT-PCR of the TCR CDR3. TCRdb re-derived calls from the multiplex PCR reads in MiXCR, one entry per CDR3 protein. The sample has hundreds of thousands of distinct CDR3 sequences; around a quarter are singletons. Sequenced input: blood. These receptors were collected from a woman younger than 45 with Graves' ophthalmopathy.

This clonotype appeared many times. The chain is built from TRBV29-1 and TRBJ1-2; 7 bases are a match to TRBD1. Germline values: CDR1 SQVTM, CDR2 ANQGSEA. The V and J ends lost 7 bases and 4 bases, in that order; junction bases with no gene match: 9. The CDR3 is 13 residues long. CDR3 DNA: TGCAGCGCCGACTCCGGGACAGCCTATGGCTACACCTTC. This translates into CSADSGTAYGYTF.

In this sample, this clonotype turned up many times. CDR3 sequence reads: CASSWGTGELFF. The CDR3 DNA reads as TGTGCCAGCAGCTGGGGTACCGGGGAGCTGTTTTTT. The chain uses TRBV7-9 and TRBJ2-2; D gene uncertain. This CDR3 has 12 residues. CDR1 is SEHNR, CDR2 FQNEAQ, per germline (reference sequence). The V and J ends lost 4 bases and 5 bases respectively, with 5 bases between them.

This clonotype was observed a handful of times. CDR3 sequence: CASSLTGTGHLSYEQYF. CDR3 bases: TGCGCCAGCAGCTTAACAGGGACAGGGCATCTCTCCTACGAGCAGTACTTC. The chain joins TRBV5-1 to TRBJ2-7; 9 bases line up with TRBD1. Germline CDR1 is SGHRS and CDR2 is YFSETQ. The CDR3 spans 17 residues. The V gene end was trimmed by 2 bases and the J gene end by 0 bases; junction bases not matched to a gene: 9.

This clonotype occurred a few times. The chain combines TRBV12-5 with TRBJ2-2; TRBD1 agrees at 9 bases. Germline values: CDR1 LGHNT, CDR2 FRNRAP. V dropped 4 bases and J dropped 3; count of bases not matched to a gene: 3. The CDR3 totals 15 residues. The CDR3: CASGSGTGYTGELFF. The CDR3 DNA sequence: TGTGCTAGTGGTTCCGGGACAGGGTACACCGGGGAGCTGTTTTTT.

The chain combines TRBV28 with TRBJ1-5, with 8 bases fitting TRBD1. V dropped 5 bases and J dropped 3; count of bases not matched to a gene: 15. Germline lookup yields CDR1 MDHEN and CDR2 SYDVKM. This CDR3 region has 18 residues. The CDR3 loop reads CASSQTGDRGDINQPQHF. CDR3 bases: TGTGCCAGCAGTCAAACGGGAGACAGGGGAGACATCAATCAGCCCCAGCATTTT.

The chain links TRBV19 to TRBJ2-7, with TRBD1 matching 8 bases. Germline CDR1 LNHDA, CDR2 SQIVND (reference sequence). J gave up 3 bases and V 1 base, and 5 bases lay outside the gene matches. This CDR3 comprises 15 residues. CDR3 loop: CASSIAAGGHYEQYF. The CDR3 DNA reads TGTGCCAGTAGTATAGCTGCAGGGGGCCACTACGAGCAGTACTTC.

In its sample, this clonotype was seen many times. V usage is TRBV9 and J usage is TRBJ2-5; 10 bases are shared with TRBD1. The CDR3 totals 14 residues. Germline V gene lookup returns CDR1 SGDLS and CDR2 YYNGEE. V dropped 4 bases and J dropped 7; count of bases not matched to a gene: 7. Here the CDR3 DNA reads TGTGCCAGCAGCCCACCTGGACAGGGGGGGACCCAGTACTTC. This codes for CASSPPGQGGTQYF.

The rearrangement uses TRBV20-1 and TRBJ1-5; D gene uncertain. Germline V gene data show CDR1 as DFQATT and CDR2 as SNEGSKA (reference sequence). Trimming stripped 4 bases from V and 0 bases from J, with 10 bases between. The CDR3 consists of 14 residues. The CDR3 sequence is CSAIRGNSNQPQHF. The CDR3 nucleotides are TGCAGTGCTATACGCGGAAATAGCAATCAGCCCCAGCATTTT.

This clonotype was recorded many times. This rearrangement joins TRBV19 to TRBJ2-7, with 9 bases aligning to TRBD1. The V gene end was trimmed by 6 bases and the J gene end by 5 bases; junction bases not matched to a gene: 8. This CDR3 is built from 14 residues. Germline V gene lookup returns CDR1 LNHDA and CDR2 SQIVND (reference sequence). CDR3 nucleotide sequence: TGTGCCAGTAGCGCGGACAGGGGTATCCACGAGCAGTACTTC. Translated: CASSADRGIHEQYF.

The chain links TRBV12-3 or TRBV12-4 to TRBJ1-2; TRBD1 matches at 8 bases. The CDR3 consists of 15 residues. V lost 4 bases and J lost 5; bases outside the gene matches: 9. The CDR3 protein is CASSYQQGVWYGYTF. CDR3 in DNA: TGTGCCAGCAGTTACCAACAGGGGGTTTGGTATGGCTACACCTTC.

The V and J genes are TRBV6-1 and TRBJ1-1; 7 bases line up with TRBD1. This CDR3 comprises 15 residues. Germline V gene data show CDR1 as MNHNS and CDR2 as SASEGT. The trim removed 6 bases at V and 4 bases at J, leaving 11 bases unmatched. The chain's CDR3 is CASRQYRGSVTEAFF. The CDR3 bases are TGTGCCAGCAGACAATACAGGGGATCGGTCACTGAAGCTTTCTTT.

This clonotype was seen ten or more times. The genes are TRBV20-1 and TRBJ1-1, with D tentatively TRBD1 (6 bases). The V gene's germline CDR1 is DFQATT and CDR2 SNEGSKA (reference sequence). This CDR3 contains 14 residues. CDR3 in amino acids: CSTRVDGGEAEAFF. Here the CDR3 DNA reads TGCAGCACGCGAGTCGATGGGGGCGAAGCTGAAGCTTTCTTT.

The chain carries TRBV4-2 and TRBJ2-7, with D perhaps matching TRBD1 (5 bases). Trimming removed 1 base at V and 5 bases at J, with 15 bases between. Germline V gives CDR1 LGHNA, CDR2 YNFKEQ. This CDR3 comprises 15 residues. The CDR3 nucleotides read TGTGCCAGCAGCCAAGGAGTAGGGGATTTCAACGAGCAGTACTTC. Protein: CASSQGVGDFNEQYF.

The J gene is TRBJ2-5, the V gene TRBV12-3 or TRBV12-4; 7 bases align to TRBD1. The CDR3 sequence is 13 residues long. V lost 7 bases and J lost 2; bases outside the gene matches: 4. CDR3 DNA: TGTGCCAGCAACAGACAGGGACAAGAGACCCAGTACTTC. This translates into CASNRQGQETQYF.

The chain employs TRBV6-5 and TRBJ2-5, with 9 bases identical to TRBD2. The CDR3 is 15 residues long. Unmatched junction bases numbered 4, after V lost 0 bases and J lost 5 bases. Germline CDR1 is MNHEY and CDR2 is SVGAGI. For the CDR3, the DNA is TGTGCCAGCAGTTACTCGGAGGCGGGAGGGGAGACCCAGTACTTC. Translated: CASSYSEAGGETQYF.

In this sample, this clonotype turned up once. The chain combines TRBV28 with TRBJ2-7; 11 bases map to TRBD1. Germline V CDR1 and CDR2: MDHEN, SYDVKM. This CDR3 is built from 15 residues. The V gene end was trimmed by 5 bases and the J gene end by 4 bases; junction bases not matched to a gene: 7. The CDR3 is CASSLRTGGWYEQYF. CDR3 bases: TGTGCCAGCAGTCTCAGGACAGGGGGCTGGTACGAGCAGTACTTC.

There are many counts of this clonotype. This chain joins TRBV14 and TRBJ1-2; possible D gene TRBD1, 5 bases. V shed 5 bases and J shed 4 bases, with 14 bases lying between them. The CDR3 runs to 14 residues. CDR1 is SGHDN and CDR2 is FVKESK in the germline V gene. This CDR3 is CASSSWAGGYGYTF. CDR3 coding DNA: TGTGCCAGCAGCTCGTGGGCCGGGGGCTATGGCTACACCTTC.

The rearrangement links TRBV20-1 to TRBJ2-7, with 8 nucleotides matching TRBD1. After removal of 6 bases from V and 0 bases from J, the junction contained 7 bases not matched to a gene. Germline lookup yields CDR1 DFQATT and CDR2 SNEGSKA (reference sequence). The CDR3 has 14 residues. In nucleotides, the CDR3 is TGCAGTGCAGCAGGGGGCGCCTTCTCCTACGAGCAGTACTTC. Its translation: CSAAGGAFSYEQYF.

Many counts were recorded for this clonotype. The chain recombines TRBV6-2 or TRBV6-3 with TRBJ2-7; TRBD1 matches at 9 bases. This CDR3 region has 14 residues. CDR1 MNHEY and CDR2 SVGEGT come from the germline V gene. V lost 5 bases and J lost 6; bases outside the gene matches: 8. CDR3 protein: CASSRPGQGFEQYF. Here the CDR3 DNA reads TGTGCCAGCAGTCGTCCGGGACAGGGCTTCGAGCAGTACTTC.

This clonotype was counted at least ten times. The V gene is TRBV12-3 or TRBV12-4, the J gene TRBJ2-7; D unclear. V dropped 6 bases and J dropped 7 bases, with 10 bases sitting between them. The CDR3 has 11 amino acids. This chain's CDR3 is CASSYGPEQYF. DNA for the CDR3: TGTGCCAGCAGCTACGGACCTGAGCAGTACTTC.

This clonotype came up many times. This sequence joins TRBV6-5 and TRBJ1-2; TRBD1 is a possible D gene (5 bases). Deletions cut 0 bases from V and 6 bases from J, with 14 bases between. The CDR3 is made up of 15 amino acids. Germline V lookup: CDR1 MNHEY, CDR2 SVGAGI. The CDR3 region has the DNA TGTGCCAGCAGTTACTCGAAGGTCGGGGGAGATGGCTACACCTTC. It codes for CASSYSKVGGDGYTF.

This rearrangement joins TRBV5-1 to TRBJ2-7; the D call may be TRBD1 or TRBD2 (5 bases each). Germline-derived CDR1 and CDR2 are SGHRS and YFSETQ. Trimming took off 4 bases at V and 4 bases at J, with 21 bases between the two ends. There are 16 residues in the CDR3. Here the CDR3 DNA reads TGCGCCAGCAGCACGACGGGACCCTCAATCGGATACGAGCAGTACTTC. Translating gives CASSTTGPSIGYEQYF.

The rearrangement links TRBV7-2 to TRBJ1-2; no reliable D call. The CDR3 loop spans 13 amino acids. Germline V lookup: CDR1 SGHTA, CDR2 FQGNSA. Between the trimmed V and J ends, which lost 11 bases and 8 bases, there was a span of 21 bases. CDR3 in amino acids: CALPDGSDRGYTF. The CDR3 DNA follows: TGTGCCCTCCCAGATGGGTCGGATCGGGGCTACACCTTC.

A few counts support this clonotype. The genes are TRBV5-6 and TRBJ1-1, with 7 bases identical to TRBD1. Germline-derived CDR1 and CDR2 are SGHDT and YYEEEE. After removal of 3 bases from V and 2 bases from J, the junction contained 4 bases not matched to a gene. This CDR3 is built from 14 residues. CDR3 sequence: CASSWGQTNTEAFF. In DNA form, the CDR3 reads TGTGCCAGCAGCTGGGGACAGACAAACACTGAAGCTTTCTTT.